The TCR beta chain described here comes from a study of shared T cell receptors in the human thymus. Germline V lookup: CDR1 KGHSH, CDR2 LQKENI. V was pared by 8 bases and J by 5 bases, with 16 bases between. The CDR3 runs 14 residues. Assay: immunoSEQ multiplex PCR; the TCRdb copy retains only in-frame clones and omits some. Among hundreds of thousands of clones listed, 75% to 80% were seen once. The same sample was also studied in work on human thymus T cells. That paper states: Corrective heart surgery yielded resections, and these provided the thymus tissue. Related studies found that unrelated individuals share highly overlapping thymic repertoires.

What was sequenced was thymocytes. This sequence was found in a boy younger than two with a congenital heart defect. V and J are TRBV18 and TRBJ2-1; possibly TRBD2 for D (5 bases). DNA for the CDR3: TGTGCCAGCCGTCTGGGAGTTGCGGACAATGAGCAGTTCTTC. Protein: CASRLGVADNEQFF.